The 30 T cell receptor beta chains presented below share a single source sample, sequenced in a study of PD-1 blockade in classical Hodgkin lymphoma. Each patient experienced a relapse that followed autologous stem cell transplantation, and brentuximab vedotin exposure varied. Produced via immunoSEQ multiplex PCR; TCRdb's table is partial and in-frame only. The sample includes under 75,000 clones, 88% of them seen just once. The sequenced sample was peripheral blood mononuclear cells (PBMCs), obtained before the second cycle of nivolumab. The receptors derive from a human donor with classical Hodgkin lymphoma.

As to this clone: The same CDR3 is also encoded by other DNA sequences in this sample. The chain is built from TRBV5-1 and TRBJ1-3; possibly TRBD1 for D (6 bases). Trimming shortened V by 0 bases and J by 0 bases, and 7 bases separated the two germline ends. The V gene's germline CDR1 is SGHRS and CDR2 YFSETQ. The CDR3 sequence is 15 residues long. The CDR3 nucleotides read TGCGCCAGCAGCTTGGAGGGGGGCTCTGGAAACACCATATATTTT. Amino acid sequence: CASSLEGGSGNTIYF.

This chain joins TRBV5-1 and TRBJ1-1; unclear D gene. Germline CDR1 and CDR2: SGHRS and YFSETQ. The V and J ends lost 0 bases and 2 bases respectively, with 8 bases between them. The CDR3 loop spans 14 amino acids. The CDR3 coding sequence is TGCGCCAGCAGCTTGGGTCCCGGTAACACTGAAGCTTTCTTT. Translated, it gives CASSLGPGNTEAFF.

This clone has only one observation. This chain joins TRBV2 and TRBJ2-7, with D possibly matching TRBD1 (6 bases). CDR1 and CDR2 (germline): SNHLY, FYNNEI. V was shortened by 6 bases and J by 3 bases, with 18 bases between the two germline ends. The CDR3 runs to 15 residues. The CDR3 spells CASSVPQGRYYEQYF. The CDR3 coding sequence is TGTGCCAGCAGCGTTCCCCAGGGGCGTTACTACGAGCAGTACTTC.

This sequence joins TRBV29-1 and TRBJ2-7, with D perhaps TRBD1 (7 bases). In germline, CDR1 is SQVTM, CDR2 ANQGSEA. The CDR3 has 12 amino acids. V lost 7 bases to trimming and J lost 3 bases, with 13 bases between them. The CDR3 bases are TGCAGCGCCCGACAGGGAGGCTACGAGCAGTACTTC. This codes for CSARQGGYEQYF.

J is TRBJ1-3 and V is TRBV9; TRBD1 might be the D (5 bases). The germline gives CDR1 SGDLS, CDR2 YYNGEE. The CDR3 covers 15 residues. The V and J ends lost 2 bases and 4 bases respectively, with 13 bases between them. The CDR3 DNA is TGTGCCAGCAGCGTGTCGGTGGGGGAAGGAAACACCATATATTTT. Its protein is CASSVSVGEGNTIYF. Full variable domain (outside the CDR3, taken from reference TRBV9 and TRBJ1-3): DSGVTQTPKHLITATGQRVTLRCSPRSGDLSVYWYQQSLDQGLQFLIQYYNGEERAKGNILERFSAQQFPDLHSELNLSSLELGDSALYFCASSVSVGEGNTIYFGEGSWLTVV.

The chain joins TRBV6-6 to TRBJ2-1; tentatively, D is TRBD2 (6 bases). Trimming shortened V by 6 bases and J by 1 base, and 16 bases separated the two germline ends. Germline V gene data show CDR1 as MNHNY and CDR2 as SVGAGI (reference sequence). The length of the CDR3 is 16 residues. The CDR3 DNA follows: TGTGCCAGCAGGAACTACGGGGGAACATCCTACAATGAGCAGTTCTTC. Translation: CASRNYGGTSYNEQFF.

This rearrangement joins TRBV5-1 to TRBJ2-2, with D possibly being TRBD1 or TRBD2 (6 bases each). Trimming pared 0 bases from V and 6 bases from J, leaving 12 bases between. Germline loops: CDR1 SGHRS, CDR2 YFSETQ. CDR3 size: 15 residues. The CDR3 nucleotides are TGCGCCAGCAGCTTGGTGGGGGGCGCCCCCGGGGAGCTGTTTTTT. Its translation: CASSLVGGAPGELFF.

The chain uses TRBV5-5 and TRBJ1-5; D possibly corresponds to TRBD1 (5 bases). Trimming cost V 4 bases and J 2 bases, with 10 bases left between them. CDR3 length: 14 residues. CDR1 is SGHKS and CDR2 is YYEKEE in the germline V gene (reference sequence). CDR3: CASSRRGGNQPQHF. The CDR3 DNA reads TGTGCCAGCAGCCGAAGGGGTGGCAATCAGCCCCAGCATTTT.

This rearrangement joins TRBV28 to TRBJ1-3; no firm D call. Trimming took 5 bases from V and 2 from J, leaving 10 bases between them. CDR1 and CDR2 (germline): MDHEN, SYDVKM. The CDR3 runs to 14 residues. CDR3 protein: CASSPYSPGNTIYF. Here the CDR3 DNA reads TGTGCCAGCAGTCCCTATAGCCCTGGAAACACCATATATTTT.

The table lists this clone with a count of one. The chain is built from TRBV5-1 and TRBJ2-6, with unresolved D. The CDR3 loop spans 15 amino acids. The V end lost 0 bases, the J end lost 2 bases, and 6 bases lay between the germline ends. Germline V CDR1 and CDR2: SGHRS, YFSETQ. In nucleotides, the CDR3 is TGCGCCAGCAGCTTGGAGGGAACTGGGGCCAACGTCCTGACTTTC. Translation gives CASSLEGTGANVLTF.

V gene TRBV6-6 combines with J gene TRBJ1-5; 9 bases are shared with TRBD1. This CDR3 is 14 amino acids long. Unmatched junction bases numbered 6, after V lost 5 bases and J lost 7 bases. Per the germline V gene, CDR1 is MNHNY and CDR2 is SVGAGI (reference sequence). The CDR3 DNA reads TGTGCCAGCAGTCCCGACAGGGGGTGGCAGCCCCAGCATTTT. This sequence encodes CASSPDRGWQPQHF.

V is TRBV5-1 and J is TRBJ1-6, with 8 nucleotides matching TRBD1. The junction had 6 bases not matched to a gene; V was cut back by 4 bases and J by 9 bases. This CDR3 is 14 amino acids long. Germline values: CDR1 SGHRS, CDR2 YFSETQ. CDR3 sequence: CASSVDRGGSPLHF. DNA for the CDR3: TGCGCCAGCAGCGTCGACAGGGGAGGTTCACCCCTCCACTTT.

CDR3 coding DNA: TGTGCCAGCAGCCACTCTCCGGGGCCGGGGTATGAAAAACTGTTTTTT. It yields the protein CASSHSPGPGYEKLFF. V and J are TRBV14 and TRBJ1-4; a weak D match, TRBD1 (5 bases). The V gene lost 3 bases and the J gene lost 6 bases, with 17 bases spanning the gap. This CDR3 spans 16 amino acids. Germline V CDR1 and CDR2: SGHDN, FVKESK.

This clone showed up just once. The rearrangement joins TRBV6-5 to TRBJ1-5; 7 positions agree with TRBD1. This CDR3 has 14 amino acids. V gave up 9 bases and J gave up 0 bases; unmatched junction bases: 5. Germline loops: CDR1 MNHEY, CDR2 SVGAGI. The DNA for the CDR3 is TGTGCCAGACCTGACAGGGTTAGCAATCAGCCCCAGCATTTT. Residues: CARPDRVSNQPQHF.

The J gene is TRBJ1-4, the V gene TRBV28, with D unresolved. Trimming removed 3 bases at V and 0 bases at J, with 8 bases between. Germline V lookup: CDR1 MDHEN, CDR2 SYDVKM. This CDR3 region has 15 residues. CDR3 amino acids: CASSLSGTTNEKLFF. The CDR3 DNA sequence: TGTGCCAGCAGTTTGTCGGGGACAACTAATGAAAAACTGTTTTTT.

This clone was seen only a few times. The chain has TRBV30 and TRBJ1-6, with D maybe TRBD1 (5 bases). The germline V and J ends were trimmed by 8 bases and 5 bases, with 16 bases remaining between them. Germline V gene lookup returns CDR1 GTSNPN and CDR2 SVGIG (reference sequence). The CDR3 loop spans 14 amino acids. CDR3 loop: CAVKEGWNNSPLHF. The DNA of the CDR3 is TGTGCCGTGAAGGAGGGGTGGAATAATTCACCCCTCCACTTT.

V and J are TRBV19 and TRBJ2-2; 10 bases are a match to TRBD2. Germline loops: CDR1 LNHDA, CDR2 SQIVND (reference sequence). V dropped 7 bases and J dropped 0; count of bases not matched to a gene: 5. This CDR3 spans 16 amino acids. CDR3 sequence reads: CASTLAGASNTGELFF. As DNA, the CDR3 is TGTGCCAGTACCCTAGCGGGGGCCTCGAACACCGGGGAGCTGTTTTTT.

The chain carries TRBV6-5 and TRBJ2-3; D might be TRBD1 (7 bases). V gave up 6 bases and J gave up 6 bases, with 19 bases separating them. Germline loops: CDR1 MNHEY, CDR2 SVGAGI. This CDR3 spans 15 amino acids. The CDR3 loop is CASRGGTAPFDTQYF. Here the CDR3 DNA reads TGTGCCAGCAGGGGCGGGACAGCGCCCTTCGATACGCAGTATTTT.

This sequence joins TRBV6-5 and TRBJ1-5, with no clear D. The CDR3 totals 14 residues. V was shortened by 6 bases and J by 4 bases, with 13 bases between the two germline ends. Germline loops: CDR1 MNHEY, CDR2 SVGAGI. In DNA, the CDR3 is TGTGCCAGCAGACCAGTGGGAAGAAATCAGCCCCAGCATTTT. Protein product: CASRPVGRNQPQHF.

V is TRBV5-1 and J is TRBJ1-1; the D gene is possibly TRBD1 (5 bases). CDR1 is SGHRS and CDR2 is YFSETQ in the germline V gene. V lost 0 bases and J 4 bases, leaving 10 bases between the germline ends. The CDR3 length is 14 residues. The CDR3 reads CASSLVPGGTEAFF. The CDR3 coding sequence is TGCGCCAGCAGCTTGGTCCCGGGGGGCACTGAAGCTTTCTTT.

The chain joins TRBV6-6 to TRBJ1-2; tentative D call: TRBD1 (5 bases). CDR3 length: 13 residues. Germline lookup yields CDR1 MNHNY and CDR2 SVGAGI (reference sequence). V gave up 6 bases and J gave up 2 bases, with 10 bases separating them. DNA of the CDR3: TGTGCCAGCAGCCCGGGACGGAACTATGGCTACACCTTC. Translation: CASSPGRNYGYTF.

The rearrangement joins TRBV5-1 to TRBJ1-1; D gene ambiguous. V was shortened by 4 bases and J by 1 base, with 11 bases between the two germline ends. The CDR3 extends over 14 amino acids. Germline V lookup: CDR1 SGHRS, CDR2 YFSETQ. DNA for the CDR3: TGCGCCAGCAGCCATGGACGGGAGAACACTGAAGCTTTCTTT. It translates to CASSHGRENTEAFF. Full variable domain (outside the CDR3, taken from reference TRBV5-1 and TRBJ1-1): KAGVTQTPRYLIKTRGQQVTLSCSPISGHRSVSWYQQTPGQGLQFLFEYFSETQRNKGNFPGRFSGRQFSNSRSEMNVSTLELGDSALYLCASSHGRENTEAFFGQGTRLTVV.

The V gene is TRBV7-2, the J gene TRBJ1-2; unclear D gene. This CDR3 spans 14 amino acids. CDR1 is SGHTA, CDR2 FQGNSA, per germline. Trimming pared 5 bases from V and 0 bases from J, leaving 10 bases between. The CDR3 DNA follows: TGTGCCAGCAGCCGAGGGTACCCTAACTATGGCTACACCTTC. It yields the protein CASSRGYPNYGYTF.

The rearrangement links TRBV29-1 to TRBJ2-3; TRBD1 might be the D (6 bases). This CDR3 contains 13 residues. The V gene lost 7 bases and the J gene lost 3 bases, with 14 bases spanning the gap. CDR1 is SQVTM and CDR2 is ANQGSEA in the germline V gene. CDR3 DNA sequence: TGCAGCGCCCGAGGGGGACAAACAGATACGCAGTATTTT. It specifies CSARGGQTDTQYF.

This clone was picked up one time. This sequence joins TRBV14 and TRBJ2-1; 10 bases fit TRBD2. J was trimmed by 3 bases and V by 7 bases; bases with no gene match: 15. Germline CDR1 SGHDN, CDR2 FVKESK. This CDR3 comprises 18 residues. The CDR3 here is CASNARHKRGGHYNEQFF. CDR3 nucleotides: TGTGCCAGCAATGCAAGGCATAAGCGGGGGGGCCACTACAATGAGCAGTTCTTC.

This clone has a single count. The chain carries TRBV15 and TRBJ1-5, with D possibly matching TRBD1 (5 bases). CDR3 size: 16 residues. Per the germline V gene, CDR1 is LNHNV and CDR2 is YYDKDF (reference sequence). With 0 bases removed from V and 6 bases from J, the gap between germline ends came to 15 bases. Here the CDR3 reads CATSRDRSMGRQPQHF. The CDR3 DNA is TGTGCCACCAGCAGAGATAGGTCCATGGGGCGTCAGCCCCAGCATTTT.

This chain connects TRBV14 to TRBJ2-5, with 7 bases identical to TRBD1. This CDR3 spans 14 amino acids. The ends lost 1 base at V and 7 bases at J; junction bases unmatched: 6. In germline, CDR1 is SGHDN, CDR2 FVKESK. As DNA, the CDR3 is TGTGCCAGCAGCCAAGTCCGAGGGGGCGGGACCCAGTACTTC. It specifies CASSQVRGGGTQYF. Variable domain in full (rest from reference TRBV14 and TRBJ2-5): EAGVTQFPSHSVIEKGQTVTLRCDPISGHDNLYWYRRVMGKEIKFLLHFVKESKQDESGMPNNRFLAERTGGTYSTLKVQPAELEDSGVYFCASSQVRGGGTQYFGPGTRLLVL.

This sequence joins TRBV7-8 and TRBJ1-6, with 12 bases identical to TRBD1. With 1 base clipped from V and 11 bases from J, the junction kept 3 bases outside the gene matches. Per germline, CDR1 SGHVS and CDR2 FQNEAQ. The CDR3 covers 15 residues. CDR3 sequence (DNA): TGTGCCAGCAGCTTAGGGGACAGGGGGCCTGCACCCCTCCACTTT. It yields the protein CASSLGDRGPAPLHF.

The chain couples TRBV19 to TRBJ2-7; TRBD2 might be the D (5 bases). Germline V CDR1 and CDR2: LNHDA, SQIVND (reference sequence). V lost 7 bases, J lost 2 bases, and 18 bases lay in between. CDR3 length equals 15 residues. CDR3 nucleotide sequence: TGTGCCAGTACTAGCTCTAGAGGAAACGCCTACGAGCAGTACTTC. Its protein product is CASTSSRGNAYEQYF. Filled out from reference TRBV19 and TRBJ2-7, the complete variable domain reads DGGITQSPKYLFRKEGQNVTLSCEQNLNHDAMYWYRQDPGQGLRLIYYSQIVNDFQKGDIAEGYSVSREKKESFPLTVTSAQKNPTAFYLCASTSSRGNAYEQYFGPGTRLTVT.

This clone was counted a single time. J is TRBJ2-1 and V is TRBV12-5, with a weak D call TRBD1 (5 bases). Per germline, CDR1 LGHNT and CDR2 FRNRAP. This CDR3 has 15 residues. Deletions cut 1 base from V and 4 bases from J, with 11 bases between. CDR3 sequence (DNA): TGTGCTAGTGGTTTGGATCGTGGGGCGTACAATGAGCAGTTCTTC. Translated, it gives CASGLDRGAYNEQFF.